Following are 24 T cell receptor beta chains from one sample sequenced in a study of T cells in tumors after PD-1 blockade. The method was immunoSEQ multiplex PCR; TCRdb's version includes in-frame clones alone and lacks a portion of them. The sample lists 5,500 to 6,500 clones, roughly 80% seen once, with 40% to 60% in the top ten. Sample: PBMCs, taken after anti-PD-1 therapy. All receptors derive from a human donor with advanced basal cell or squamous cell carcinoma (not recorded which).

The rearrangement joins TRBV18 to TRBJ2-3, with 14 positions matching TRBD2. V gave up 3 bases and J gave up 4 bases; unmatched junction bases: 9. The CDR3 loop spans 18 amino acids. Per the germline V gene, CDR1 is KGHSH and CDR2 is LQKENI. The CDR3: CASSPVIGTSGRADTQYF. CDR3 DNA sequence: TGTGCCAGCTCACCGGTCATAGGGACTAGCGGGAGAGCAGATACGCAGTATTTT.

V usage is TRBV4-1 and J usage is TRBJ2-7; TRBD1 matches 8 bases. There are 14 residues in the CDR3. CDR1 and CDR2 from the germline V gene are MGHRA and YSYEKL. V shed 4 bases and J 7 bases; nucleotides not matched to a gene: 9. CDR3 DNA sequence: TGCGCCAGCAGCCCGGACAGGGTGCGTGGGGAGCAGTACTTC. Protein: CASSPDRVRGEQYF.

V usage is TRBV30 and J usage is TRBJ2-3; D is perhaps TRBD1 (6 bases). Trimming left V 1 base short and J 7 bases short, with 15 bases between. The germline gives CDR1 GTSNPN, CDR2 SVGIG (reference sequence). The CDR3 contains 14 residues. The CDR3 region has the DNA TGTGCCTGGAGTGAGGGGGACGCGCGCCATACGCAGTATTTT. Protein: CAWSEGDARHTQYF.

The gene calls are TRBV4-2 and TRBJ2-3; tentative D call: TRBD2 (6 bases). Trimming pared 0 bases from V and 3 bases from J, leaving 19 bases between. The length of the CDR3 is 18 residues. Germline lookup yields CDR1 LGHNA and CDR2 YNFKEQ. Written as DNA, the CDR3 is TGTGCCAGCAGCCAAGATCGGATAGCGGTTTGGGGTACAGATACGCAGTATTTT. It encodes CASSQDRIAVWGTDTQYF.

The chain is built from TRBV20-1 and TRBJ1-3; no reliable D call. Trimming took off 6 bases at V and 3 bases at J, with 9 bases between the two ends. This CDR3 has 12 residues. The germline V gene encodes CDR1 DFQATT and CDR2 SNEGSKA (reference sequence). DNA of the CDR3: TGCAGTGCCAGTGATGGTGGAAACACCATATATTTT. This gives the protein CSASDGGNTIYF.

The CDR3 bases are TGCAGTGCCAGGACAGGGCAGGGGCAGTACTTC. Translating gives CSARTGQGQYF. The V call is TRBV20-1, the J call TRBJ2-7; 8 bases agree with TRBD1. The CDR3 extends over 11 amino acids. V was clipped by 6 bases and J by 9 bases; unmatched bases: 7. CDR1 and CDR2 from the germline V gene are DFQATT and SNEGSKA (reference sequence).

The chain couples TRBV18 to TRBJ2-3; a possible D gene is TRBD1 (5 bases). This CDR3 is built from 14 residues. Deletions cut 3 bases from V and 2 bases from J, with 9 bases between. Germline-derived CDR1 and CDR2 are KGHSH and LQKENI. The CDR3, as DNA: TGTGCCAGCTCACCCGACAGAGCCACAGATACGCAGTATTTT. This sequence encodes CASSPDRATDTQYF.

For this clone: The junction does not match germline at one end; this may be a read error. The gene calls are TRBV3-1 (or the pseudogene TRBV3-2) and TRBJ1-4; TRBD1 matches 7 bases. The CDR3 spans 16 residues. Germline lookup yields CDR1 LGHDT and CDR2 YNNKEL (reference sequence). The CDR3 sequence: CASSKETGNTNEKLFF. Written as DNA, the CDR3 is TGTGCCAGCAGCAAAGAGACAGGGAACACTAATGAAAAACTGTTTTTT.

V and J are TRBV3-1 (or the pseudogene TRBV3-2) and TRBJ2-5, with D possibly matching TRBD1 (5 bases). The germline gives CDR1 LGHDT, CDR2 YNNKEL (reference sequence). V was cut by 6 bases and J by 1 base, with 15 bases left in between. CDR3 length: 15 amino acids. In DNA form, the CDR3 reads TGTGCCAGCAGTCGACAGACAACCGGCCAAGAGACCCAGTACTTC. Translation: CASSRQTTGQETQYF.

V and J are TRBV11-1 and TRBJ2-3; D possibly corresponds to TRBD1 (7 bases). This CDR3 is 13 amino acids long. Germline values: CDR1 SGHAT, CDR2 FQDESV (reference sequence). V dropped 5 bases and J dropped 8 bases, with 14 bases sitting between them. The CDR3 reads CASSLRQGGTQYF. For the CDR3, the DNA is TGTGCCAGCAGCCTTAGACAGGGAGGTACGCAGTATTTT.

The chain is built from TRBV4-3 and TRBJ2-3; no clear D gene. The CDR3 totals 15 residues. Germline loops: CDR1 LGHNA, CDR2 YSLEER. V shed 2 bases and J shed 1 base, with 10 bases lying between them. Here the CDR3 reads CASSQRAVGTDTQYF. The CDR3 DNA follows: TGCGCCAGCAGCCAACGCGCGGTTGGCACAGATACGCAGTATTTT.

V usage is TRBV7-2 and J usage is TRBJ2-7; TRBD2 matches at 12 bases. The CDR3 consists of 17 residues. Germline loops: CDR1 SGHTA, CDR2 FQGNSA. The J segment lost 4 bases and the V segment lost 1 base, leaving 8 bases of the junction unmatched. The CDR3 protein is CASSLGASGGAGYEQYF. The CDR3 coding sequence is TGTGCCAGCAGCTTAGGGGCTAGCGGGGGGGCCGGGTACGAGCAGTACTTC.

This sequence joins TRBV7-9 and TRBJ2-7; 7 nucleotides agree with TRBD1. Trimming at V came to 2 bases and at J to 0 bases, leaving 4 bases not matched to a gene. Germline V gene lookup returns CDR1 SEHNR and CDR2 FQNEAQ (reference sequence). The CDR3 has 15 amino acids. Here the CDR3 reads CASSLTTGLSYEQYF. The CDR3 nucleotides read TGTGCCAGCAGCTTAACGACAGGGCTCTCCTACGAGCAGTACTTC.

V gene TRBV23-1 combines with J gene TRBJ2-2, with 10 bases that match TRBD1. TRBV23-1 is annotated as an ORF whose role is uncertain. CDR3 length: 17 residues. Unmatched junction bases numbered 5, after V lost 4 bases and J lost 0 bases. In DNA, the CDR3 is TGCGCCAGCAGTCCCCCTGACAGGGGGCCGAACACCGGGGAGCTGTTTTTT. It codes for CASSPPDRGPNTGELFF.

J is TRBJ1-1 and V is TRBV19; 7 positions agree with TRBD1. Per the germline V gene, CDR1 is LNHDA and CDR2 is SQIVND (reference sequence). The CDR3 loop spans 12 amino acids. Germline trimming cut 4 bases from V and 6 bases from J; bases unmatched to any gene: 2. The DNA of the CDR3 is TGTGCCAGTAGTACCGGGACAGCTGAAGCTTTCTTT. This encodes CASSTGTAEAFF.

Points on this clone: Because the CDR3's place on the DNA is in doubt, the DNA is left out and the CDR3 is given as listed by TCRdb. The chain carries TRBV6-2 or TRBV6-3 and TRBJ2-2. The germline CDR1 and CDR2 sequences are MNHEY and SVGEGT. The CDR3 extends over 16 residues, inclusive of both ends. CDR3 region: CASSTFGASGTGELFF.

This chain connects TRBV6-6 to TRBJ1-6; a possible D gene is TRBD1 (6 bases). The V and J ends lost 5 bases and 10 bases respectively, with 9 bases between them. Germline V lookup: CDR1 MNHNY, CDR2 SVGAGI (reference sequence). This CDR3 comprises 12 residues. CDR3 sequence (DNA): TGTGCCAGCAGTGACAGGATCTCACCCCTCCACTTT. Translating gives CASSDRISPLHF.

This clone was seen a single time. This chain joins TRBV4-2 and TRBJ1-2, with D unresolved. Germline V gives CDR1 LGHNA, CDR2 YNFKEQ. The V end lost 0 bases, the J end lost 6 bases, and 14 bases lay between the germline ends. The CDR3 is 15 amino acids. The CDR3 coding sequence is TGTGCCAGCAGCCAAGATTCCGGAGGGATCGATGGCTACACCTTC. Translated: CASSQDSGGIDGYTF.

The V and J genes are TRBV5-1 and TRBJ2-7; 7 nucleotides agree with TRBD1. Germline V gene sequence: CDR1 SGHRS, CDR2 YFSETQ. The CDR3 runs 15 residues. V lost 4 bases to trimming and J lost 3 bases; unmatched junction nucleotides: 10. CDR3 DNA: TGCGCCAGCAGCCAAGAGACAGGGTCTAGCTACGAGCAGTACTTC. Its translation is CASSQETGSSYEQYF.

The V and J genes are TRBV7-8 and TRBJ1-1; no reliable D call. V dropped 1 base and J dropped 0 bases, with 9 bases sitting between them. Germline V CDR1 and CDR2: SGHVS, FQNEAQ. The CDR3 extends over 15 amino acids. The DNA of the CDR3 is TGTGCCAGCAGCTTAGAGGATGATATGAACACTGAAGCTTTCTTT. Amino acids: CASSLEDDMNTEAFF.

Only a few counts were recorded for this clone. The chain has TRBV19 and TRBJ2-2; 11 bases map to TRBD1. V gave up 5 bases and J gave up 6 bases; unmatched junction bases: 8. Germline lookup yields CDR1 LNHDA and CDR2 SQIVND (reference sequence). This CDR3 has 16 amino acids. The CDR3 DNA reads as TGTGCCAGTAGTTCCGGGACAGGGGGTGGCCCCGGGGAGCTGTTTTTT. Amino acids: CASSSGTGGGPGELFF.

This clone showed up just a few times. V and J are TRBV19 and TRBJ2-3; TRBD1 agrees at 10 bases. CDR3 size: 13 residues. V gave up 8 bases and J gave up 3 bases; unmatched junction bases: 2. Germline V gene data show CDR1 as LNHDA and CDR2 as SQIVND (reference sequence). DNA for the CDR3: TGTGCCAGTGGACAGGGGGGTACAGATACGCAGTATTTT. It encodes CASGQGGTDTQYF.

V and J are TRBV25-1 and TRBJ2-2; D might be TRBD2 (5 bases). The CDR3 length is 14 residues. Germline V gene data show CDR1 as MGHDK and CDR2 as SYGVNS. The germline V and J ends were trimmed by 1 base and 3 bases, with 6 bases remaining between them. The CDR3 sequence: CASSEWRDTGELFF. The DNA of the CDR3 is TGTGCCAGCAGTGAATGGCGGGACACCGGGGAGCTGTTTTTT.

The chain has TRBV5-1 and TRBJ1-1, with 7 bases matching TRBD1. CDR1 SGHRS and CDR2 YFSETQ come from the germline V gene. J lost 1 base, V lost 4 bases, and 4 bases had no gene match. This CDR3 has 14 amino acids. CDR3 residues: CASSAAGGNTEAFF. The CDR3 DNA follows: TGCGCCAGCAGCGCTGCAGGGGGGAACACTGAAGCTTTCTTT.